This record looks at one T cell receptor beta chain sequence and its context. Its antigen is still unknown. The CDR3 is 17 amino acids. The V segment lost 3 bases and the J segment 2 bases; nucleotides outside the gene matches: 5. Germline V CDR1 and CDR2: LNHNV, YYDKDF (reference sequence). Autoimmune disease history or systemic immunosuppression meant exclusion. This sample stems from a study of OX40 agonist ivuxolimab in advanced cancers. Some clones are missing from TCRdb's copy, which holds only in-frame ones; the method was immunoSEQ multiplex PCR. Among tens of thousands of clones listed, 83% were seen once. Study observations and caveats: Relative to CD4+ cells, CD8+ T cells on average had more expanded clones. Several nonresponders also turned out to have low normalized T-cell clonal expansion. At 0.1 to 3.0 mg/kg, clonal expansion of CD4+ and CD8+ blood T cells had occurred by week 6.

The V call is TRBV15, the J call TRBJ2-6; TRBD1 matches 9 bases. The clonotype comes from an adult with an advanced solid tumor such as melanoma, head and neck, liver or kidney cancer. Sequenced material: CD4+ or CD8+ T cells sorted from blood, taken in a trial of the OX40 agonist ivuxolimab. CDR3 residues: CATSRGTGTAGANVLTF. The CDR3 DNA is TGTGCCACCAGCAGGGGGACAGGGACTGCTGGGGCCAACGTCCTGACTTTC. Full variable domain (rest looked up from reference TRBV15 and TRBJ2-6): DAMVIQNPRYQVTQFGKPVTLSCSQTLNHNVMYWYQQKSSQAPKLLFHYYDKDFNNEADTPDNFQSRRPNTSFCFLDIRSPGLGDTAMYLCATSRGTGTAGANVLTFGAGSRLTVL.